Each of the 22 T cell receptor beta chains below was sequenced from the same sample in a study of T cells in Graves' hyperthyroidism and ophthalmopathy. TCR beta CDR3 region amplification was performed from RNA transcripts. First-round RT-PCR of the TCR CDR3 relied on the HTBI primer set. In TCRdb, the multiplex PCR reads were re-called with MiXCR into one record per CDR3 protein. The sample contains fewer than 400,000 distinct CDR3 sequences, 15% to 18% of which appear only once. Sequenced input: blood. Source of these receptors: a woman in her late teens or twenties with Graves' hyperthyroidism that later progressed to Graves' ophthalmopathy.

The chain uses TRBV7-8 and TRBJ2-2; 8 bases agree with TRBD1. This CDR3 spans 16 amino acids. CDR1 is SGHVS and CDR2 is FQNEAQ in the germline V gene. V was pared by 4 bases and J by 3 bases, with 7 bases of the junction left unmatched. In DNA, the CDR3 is TGTGCCAGCAGCTCCTACGGGACAGGCGACACCGGGGAGCTGTTTTTT. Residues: CASSSYGTGDTGELFF.

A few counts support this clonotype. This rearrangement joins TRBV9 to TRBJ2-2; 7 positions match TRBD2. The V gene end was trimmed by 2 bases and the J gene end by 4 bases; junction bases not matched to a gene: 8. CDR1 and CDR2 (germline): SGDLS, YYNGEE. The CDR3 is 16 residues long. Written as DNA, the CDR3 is TGTGCCAGCAGCGTTAACGGGAGGTTGGCCACCGGGGAGCTGTTTTTT. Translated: CASSVNGRLATGELFF.

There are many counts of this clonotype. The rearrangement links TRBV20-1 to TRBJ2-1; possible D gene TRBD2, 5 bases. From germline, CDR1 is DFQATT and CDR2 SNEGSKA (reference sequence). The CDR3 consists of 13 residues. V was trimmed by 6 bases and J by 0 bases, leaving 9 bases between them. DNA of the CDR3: TGCAGTGCCTTGAGCGGCTCCTACAATGAGCAGTTCTTC. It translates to CSALSGSYNEQFF.

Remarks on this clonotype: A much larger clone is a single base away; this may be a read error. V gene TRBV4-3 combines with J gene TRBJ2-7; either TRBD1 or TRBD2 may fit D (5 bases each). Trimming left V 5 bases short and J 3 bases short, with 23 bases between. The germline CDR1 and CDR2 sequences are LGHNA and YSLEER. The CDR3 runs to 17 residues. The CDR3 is CASSKGPILWGGYEQYF. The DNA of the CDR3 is TGCGCCAGCAGCAAGGGACCCATCCTTTGGGGTGGCTACGAGCAGTACTTC.

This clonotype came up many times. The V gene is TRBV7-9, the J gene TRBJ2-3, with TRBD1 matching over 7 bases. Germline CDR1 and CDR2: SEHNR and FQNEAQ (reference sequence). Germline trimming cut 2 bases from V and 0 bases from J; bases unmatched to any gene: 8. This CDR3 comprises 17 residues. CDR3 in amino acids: CASSLMGQTPSTDTQYF. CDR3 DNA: TGTGCCAGCAGCTTAATGGGACAGACGCCTAGCACAGATACGCAGTATTTT.

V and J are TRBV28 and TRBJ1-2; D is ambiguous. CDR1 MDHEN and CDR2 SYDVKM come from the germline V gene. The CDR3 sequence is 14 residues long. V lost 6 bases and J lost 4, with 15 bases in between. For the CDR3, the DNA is TGTGCCAGCAGGCGTCGGGGAGGAGGCTATGGCTACACCTTC. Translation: CASRRRGGGYGYTF.

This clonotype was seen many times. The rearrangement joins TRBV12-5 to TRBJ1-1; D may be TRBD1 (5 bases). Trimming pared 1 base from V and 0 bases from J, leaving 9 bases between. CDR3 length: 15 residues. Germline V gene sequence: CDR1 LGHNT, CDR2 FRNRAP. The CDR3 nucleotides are TGTGCTAGTGGTTTGGACCGGGGCATGAACACTGAAGCTTTCTTT. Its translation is CASGLDRGMNTEAFF.

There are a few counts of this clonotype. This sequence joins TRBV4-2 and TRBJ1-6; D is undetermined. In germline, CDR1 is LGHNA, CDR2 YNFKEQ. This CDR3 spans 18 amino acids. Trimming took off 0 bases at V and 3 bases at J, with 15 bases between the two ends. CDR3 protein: CASSQDFTGADYNSPLHF. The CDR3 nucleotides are TGTGCCAGCAGCCAAGATTTTACGGGAGCCGACTATAATTCACCCCTCCACTTT.

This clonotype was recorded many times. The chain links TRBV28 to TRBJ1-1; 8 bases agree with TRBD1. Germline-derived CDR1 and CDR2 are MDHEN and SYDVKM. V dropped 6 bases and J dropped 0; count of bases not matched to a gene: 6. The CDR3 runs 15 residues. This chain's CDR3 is CASSSDREVNTEAFF. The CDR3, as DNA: TGTGCCAGCAGCTCGGACAGGGAGGTGAACACTGAAGCTTTCTTT.

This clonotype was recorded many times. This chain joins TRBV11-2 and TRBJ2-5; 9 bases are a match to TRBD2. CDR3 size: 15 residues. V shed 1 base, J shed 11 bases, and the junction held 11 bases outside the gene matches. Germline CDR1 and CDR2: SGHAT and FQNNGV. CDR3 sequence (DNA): TGTGCCAGCAGCTTAGCCCCCCGACTAGCGGTGGTTCAGTACTTC. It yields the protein CASSLAPRLAVVQYF.

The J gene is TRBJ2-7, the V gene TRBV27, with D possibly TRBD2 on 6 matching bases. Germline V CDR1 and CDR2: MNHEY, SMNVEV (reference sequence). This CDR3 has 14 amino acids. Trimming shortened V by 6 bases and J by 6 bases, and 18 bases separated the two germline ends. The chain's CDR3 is CASSHGGELREQYF. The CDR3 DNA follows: TGTGCCAGCAGCCATGGCGGGGAGTTGCGCGAGCAGTACTTC.

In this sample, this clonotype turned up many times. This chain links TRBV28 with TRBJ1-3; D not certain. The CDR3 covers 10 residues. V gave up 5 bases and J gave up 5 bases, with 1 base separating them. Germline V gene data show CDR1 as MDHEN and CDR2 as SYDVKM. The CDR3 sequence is CASSRNTIYF. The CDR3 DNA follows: TGTGCCAGCAGTCGAAACACCATATATTTT. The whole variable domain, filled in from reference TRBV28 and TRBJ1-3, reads DVKVTQSSRYLVKRTGEKVFLECVQDMDHENMFWYRQDPGLGLRLIYFSYDVKMKEKGDIPEGYSVSREKKERFSLILESASTNQTSMYLCASSRNTIYFGEGSWLTVV.

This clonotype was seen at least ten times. CDR3 amino acids: CASSITGGRIYYEQYF. The CDR3 DNA is TGTGCCAGCAGTATCACAGGGGGCAGGATTTATTACGAGCAGTACTTC. The chain carries TRBV7-8 and TRBJ2-7; 9 positions match TRBD1. Germline CDR1 and CDR2: SGHVS and FQNEAQ. J lost 4 bases, V lost 6 bases, and 13 bases had no gene match. The CDR3 sequence is 16 residues long.

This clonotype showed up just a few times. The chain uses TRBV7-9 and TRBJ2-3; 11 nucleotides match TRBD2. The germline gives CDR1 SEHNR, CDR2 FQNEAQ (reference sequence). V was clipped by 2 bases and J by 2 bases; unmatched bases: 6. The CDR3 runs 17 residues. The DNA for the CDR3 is TGTGCCAGCAGCTTACCGACTAGCGGGGACCCCACAGATACGCAGTATTTT. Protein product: CASSLPTSGDPTDTQYF.

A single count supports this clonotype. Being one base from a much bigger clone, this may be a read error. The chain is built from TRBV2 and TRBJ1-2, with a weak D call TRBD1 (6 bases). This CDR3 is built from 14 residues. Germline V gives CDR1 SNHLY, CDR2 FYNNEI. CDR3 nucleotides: TGTGCCAGCAGTGAAAGGGGGTCTAACTATGCCTACACCTTC. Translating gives CASSERGSNYAYTF.

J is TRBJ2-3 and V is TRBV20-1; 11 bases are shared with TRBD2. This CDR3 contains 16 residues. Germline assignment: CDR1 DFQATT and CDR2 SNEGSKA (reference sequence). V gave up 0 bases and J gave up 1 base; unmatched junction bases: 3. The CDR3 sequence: CSARDRLAGRTDTQYF. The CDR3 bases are TGCAGTGCTAGAGACCGACTAGCGGGACGCACAGATACGCAGTATTTT.

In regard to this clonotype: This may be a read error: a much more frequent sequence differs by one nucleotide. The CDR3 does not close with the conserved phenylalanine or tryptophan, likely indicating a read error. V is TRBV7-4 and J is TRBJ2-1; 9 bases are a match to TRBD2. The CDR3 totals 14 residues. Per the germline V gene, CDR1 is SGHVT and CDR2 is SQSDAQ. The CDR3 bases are TGTGCCAGCAGCCTAGCGGGATCCTACAATGAGCAGTTCTCC. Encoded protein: CASSLAGSYNEQFS.

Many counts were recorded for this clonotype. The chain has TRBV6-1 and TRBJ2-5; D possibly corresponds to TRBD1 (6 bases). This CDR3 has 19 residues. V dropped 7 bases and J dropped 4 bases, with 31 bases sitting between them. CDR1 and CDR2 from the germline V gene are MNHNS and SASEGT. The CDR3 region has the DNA TGTGCCAGCAAACGTTCCTTTATGGACAGTCTAGGGTCCGGAGAGACCCAGTACTTC. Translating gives CASKRSFMDSLGSGETQYF.

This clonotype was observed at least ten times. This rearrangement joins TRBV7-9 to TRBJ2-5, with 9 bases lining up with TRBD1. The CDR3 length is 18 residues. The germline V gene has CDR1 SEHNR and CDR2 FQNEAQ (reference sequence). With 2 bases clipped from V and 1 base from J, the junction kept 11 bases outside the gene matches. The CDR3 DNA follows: TGTGCCAGCAGCTTAAAACAGGGGGCTACTATTTTCCAAGAGACCCAGTACTTC. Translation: CASSLKQGATIFQETQYF.

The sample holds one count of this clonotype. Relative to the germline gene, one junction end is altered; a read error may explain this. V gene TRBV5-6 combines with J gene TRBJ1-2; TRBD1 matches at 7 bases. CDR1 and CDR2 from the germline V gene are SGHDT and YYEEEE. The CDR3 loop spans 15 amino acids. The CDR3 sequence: CASSLMDRPNHGYTF. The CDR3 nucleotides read TGTGCCAGCAGCTTGATGGACAGGCCTAACCATGGCTACACCTTC. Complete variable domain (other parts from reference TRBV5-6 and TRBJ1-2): DAGVTQSPTHLIKTRGQQVTLRCSPKSGHDTVSWYQQALGQGPQFIFQYYEEEERQRGNFPDRFSGHQFPNYSSELNVNALLLGDSALYLCASSLMDRPNHGYTFGSGTRLTVV.

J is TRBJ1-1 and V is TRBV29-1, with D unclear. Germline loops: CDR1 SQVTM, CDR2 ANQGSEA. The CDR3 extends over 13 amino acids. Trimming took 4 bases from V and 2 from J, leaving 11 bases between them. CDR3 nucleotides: TGCAGCGTTGGGGAGGGCATCAACACTGAAGCTTTCTTT. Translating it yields CSVGEGINTEAFF.

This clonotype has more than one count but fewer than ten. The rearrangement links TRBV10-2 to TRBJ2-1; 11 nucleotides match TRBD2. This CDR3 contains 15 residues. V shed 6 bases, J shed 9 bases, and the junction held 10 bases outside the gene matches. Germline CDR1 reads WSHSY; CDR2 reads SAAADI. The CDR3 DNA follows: TGCGCCAGCAGAGTAGCGGGAGGGAATTTAGGTGAGCAGTTCTTC. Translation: CASRVAGGNLGEQFF.